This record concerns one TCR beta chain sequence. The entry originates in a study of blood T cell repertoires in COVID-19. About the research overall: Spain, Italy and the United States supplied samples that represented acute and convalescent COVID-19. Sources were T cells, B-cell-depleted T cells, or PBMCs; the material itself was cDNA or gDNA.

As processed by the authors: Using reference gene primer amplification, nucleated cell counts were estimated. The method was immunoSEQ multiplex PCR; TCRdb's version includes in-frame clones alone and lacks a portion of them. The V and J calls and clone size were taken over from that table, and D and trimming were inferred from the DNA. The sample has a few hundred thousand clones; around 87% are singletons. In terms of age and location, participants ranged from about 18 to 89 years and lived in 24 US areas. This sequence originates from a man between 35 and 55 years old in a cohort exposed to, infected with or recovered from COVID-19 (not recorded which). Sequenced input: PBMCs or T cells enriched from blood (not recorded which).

The CDR3 DNA reads TGCGCCAGCAGCTGGGACAGGACGAACACCGGGGAGCTGTTTTTT. It codes for CASSWDRTNTGELFF. This chain connects TRBV5-1 to TRBJ2-2, with 8 bases lining up with TRBD1. CDR3 length equals 15 residues. Trimming cost V 3 bases and J 0 bases; bases outside gene matches: 1. Germline V gene data show CDR1 as SGHRS and CDR2 as YFSETQ.